This T cell receptor beta chain was captured by sequencing in a study of T cells in localized non-small cell lung cancer. The trim removed 5 bases at V and 4 bases at J, leaving 3 bases unmatched. CDR1 and CDR2 from the germline V gene are SGHNT and YYREEE (reference sequence). The CDR3 contains 15 residues. Measured with immunoSEQ multiplex PCR; TCRdb has only the in-frame clones, and not every one. The sample consists of 45,000 or so clones, 90% to 95% of them appearing once. The receptor was isolated from a woman between 35 and 75 years old with stage II lung adenocarcinoma. The sequencing here drew on PBMCs, taken before any cancer treatment. The chain recombines TRBV5-4 with TRBJ2-1; 13 bases are shared with TRBD2. This chain's CDR3 is CASRGLAGVYNEQFF. CDR3 bases: TGTGCCAGCAGAGGACTAGCGGGGGTGTACAATGAGCAGTTCTTC.